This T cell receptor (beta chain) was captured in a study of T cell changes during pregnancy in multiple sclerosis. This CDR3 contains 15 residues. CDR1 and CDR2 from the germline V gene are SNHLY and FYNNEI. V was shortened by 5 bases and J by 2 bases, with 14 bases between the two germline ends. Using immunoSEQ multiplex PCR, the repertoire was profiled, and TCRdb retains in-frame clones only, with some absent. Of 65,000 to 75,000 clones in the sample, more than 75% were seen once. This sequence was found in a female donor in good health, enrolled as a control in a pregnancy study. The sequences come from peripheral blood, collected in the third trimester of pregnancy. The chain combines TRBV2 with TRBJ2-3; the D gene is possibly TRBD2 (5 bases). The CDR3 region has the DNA TGTGCCAGCAGTCAGGACGCGGGTTTCACAGATACGCAGTATTTT. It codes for CASSQDAGFTDTQYF.